This T cell receptor (beta chain) was sequenced for a study of cytomegalovirus exposure and HLA in healthy donors (dated by TCRdb to between 2016 and 2019). Regarding the complete study: In an earlier analysis of 587 of the donors, around 300 Gb of sequence data and just under 120 million unique TCR beta sequences from 150 million to 200 million T cells were reported. Roughly 320 gigabases of sequencing data and around 88 million unique TCR sequences made up an early release that covered approximately 700 HLA-typed donors. Of the roughly 390 genotyped donors, 81% fell in the genetic ancestry cluster associated with self-reported Caucasian donors. The study aimed to test whether signatures of past pathogen exposure could be identified by cataloging public T cell receptors. The study profiled the T cell repertoires of about 640 subjects by immunosequencing and related them to cytomegalovirus serostatus. Besides the first cohort of around 700 subjects, a separate validation cohort made up of roughly 120 different subjects was used. To predict cytomegalovirus infection status, the study brought together high-throughput TCR immunosequencing, statistical association of individual TCRs with disease status, and machine learning. A later analysis re-analyzed previously published TCR beta repertoires from roughly 600 donors and added high-resolution HLA genotyping to study TCR occurrence patterns. In the later analysis, no new phenotypic data were used to find candidate immune exposures; instead, reliance was placed on TCR beta sequences and their occurrence across donors. To decide whether each TCR beta V gene segment behaved as functional or pseudogenic, an earlier analysis of over 500 of the donors relied on high-throughput TCR beta sequencing. Donor age, sex, ethnicity and CMV serostatus were compiled together with the repertoire data. A later genetic analysis took genome-wide SNP genotypes for about 60% of the roughly 670 donors and used that subset as a discovery cohort. Every repertoire in the discovery cohort had been generated on one and the same sequencing platform. Class I and class II HLA loci were covered by the typing at four-digit resolution. The number of typed donors differed by locus: about 620-640 for A, B, C, DRB1 and DQB1; some 500 for DQA1; about 600 for DPA1; and 400 to 480 for DPB1. About five DR-DQ haplotypes were handled as single units for association and clustering, since linkage in the cohort was strong. Among some 410 genotyped donors of the cohort, an average of approximately 220,000 unique TCR beta nucleotide sequences was sequenced per donor, of which 15% to 20% were non-productive.

In the case of this clone: The specificity of this receptor is unknown. Nothing much larger sits one base from this clone, and base qualities are not available.

Preparation of the library involved the immunoSEQ multiplex PCR assay. For the multiplex PCR, a mixture combining 60 forward primers for TCR Vbeta segments and 13 reverse primers for TCR Jbeta segments was used. Amplification of the CDR3 region of rearranged TCR beta genes was performed with a multiplex PCR assay on genomic DNA. Amplified TCR beta libraries were sequenced as 87-base-pair reads on the Illumina HiSeq System. In the authors' own workflow: A later analysis tallied around 82 million unique TCR beta chains across the 650 to 750 repertoires, and some 10 million of those chains were shared by two or more donors. To remove PCR and sequencing errors, raw reads were error-corrected and collapsed into unique sequences using a nearest-neighbor algorithm that merged closely related sequences. Alignment of CDR3 sequences to IMGT reference sequences was used to assign V, D and J gene segments. For a sequence to be retained, a match of at least six nucleotides to both a V gene segment and a J gene segment was required. Rearrangements were classified as productive when the CDR3 lacked stop codons and remained in frame with V and J, and all other rearrangements were classified as non-productive. Following IMGT convention, CDR3 was defined as the stretch from the second conserved V-encoded cysteine to the conserved J-encoded phenylalanine. The earlier analysis of about 590 of the donors excluded sequences that lacked an unambiguous match to a single V gene segment. An earlier analysis of just under 600 of the donors called V segments functional above 56.7% productive rearrangements and segregating when the between-donor standard deviation exceeded 5%. A statistical classification framework was built for diagnosing cytomegalovirus status from the catalog of TCR beta chain sequences. In a later analysis, V and J genes were assigned by comparing TCR nucleotide sequences against IMGT/GENE-DB human TR gene sequences. The TCRdist pipeline was used in a later analysis to assign CDR3 sequences and most-parsimonious VDJ recombination scenarios. In a later analysis, each TCR beta chain was defined by its CDR3 amino acid sequence together with its V-gene family, and reads lacking a unique V-gene family were excluded. A later analysis removed several hundred highly shared, low-generation-probability nucleotide sequences to deal with suspected cross-contamination and a sequencing artifact. A later analysis calculated a clonal expansion index for each public chain from normalized within-repertoire ranks of inferred template counts. In a later analysis, generation probabilities were computed using a VDJ recombination model fitted to out-of-frame rearrangements, and the results were checked against IGoR. In a later analysis, hypergeometric tests were used to score TCR-TCR, TCR-HLA and TCR-CMV co-occurrence, with a repertoire-size bias correction applied to TCR pairs. To estimate false discovery rates, a later analysis permuted the HLA or CMV assignments 20 times. A later analysis grouped co-occurring TCRs with DBSCAN, adding TCRdist sequence similarity when clustering within HLA-allele-positive subsets. Co-occurrence clustering excluded repertoires with fewer than 30,000 or more than 120,000 public chains, plus five with anomalous nucleotide sharing. TCRdb obtained this table from immuneACCESS and retained in-frame rearrangements with V and J assigned. These tables miss some clones; where compared with another copy, unresolved V genes account for less than half of the shortfall, and the remainder is unexplained. The V and J calls and clone size are taken from that table; D and trimming were inferred from the DNA. A total of about 200,000 clones appear in this sample, roughly 78% of them only once. The top ten constitute under 2% of the sample.

Findings and caveats that apply to the study as a whole: Compared with the approximately 700-donor mean, donors in an Asian-associated ancestry cluster had fewer N-insertions in productive TCRs, according to a later genetic analysis. Because HLA typing was unavailable for some donors at each locus, only the typed subset was used in association tests. The classifier was reported to diagnose cytomegalovirus status with high specificity and sensitivity in both the original and validation cohorts. In an earlier analysis of over 550 of the donors, most TCR beta V segments were observed in productive rearrangements about 87% or about 30% of the time, broadly matching IMGT annotations. The 87-base-pair reads could not distinguish some IMGT-functional V segments, including TRBV6-2 and TRBV6-3, so those segments were excluded. The study gave a list of over 150 TCR beta chains associated with cytomegalovirus. Correlated functional status among segregating V segments might be attributable to linkage disequilibrium, but an unknown experimental factor could not be ruled out. When HLA alleles, especially DR and DQ, strongly co-occurred, TCR associations were difficult to assign to individual alleles. The presence/absence analyses assumed that sequencing depth was roughly uniform across donors, and that assumption may not be true. Most TCR sequences were observed very rarely across donors, whereas some public TCRs were present in many individuals. For the cohort, immune exposure information was limited to CMV serostatus. In a later genetic analysis, a missense DCLRE1C variant was associated with V-gene and J-gene trimming of TCR beta chains, and the association was replicated in an independent cohort. The cohort was sequenced for TCR beta chains only, and without alpha or paired-chain data the features that could be detected were limited. A further reported finding was that TCR beta sequences accurately predicted the HLA-A and HLA-B alleles for most subjects in the first cohort. A later analysis reported that several top co-occurrence clusters appeared linked to parvovirus B19, influenza, CMV and Epstein-Barr virus. The authors suggested that the approach could potentially be extended to other disease states and immunological phenotypes. Three of the identified cytomegalovirus-associated TCR beta chains were confirmed in vitro to be specific for cytomegalovirus antigens. A later analysis found that HLA-associated TCR beta chains were more clonally expanded and had lower generation probabilities than equally common non-associated chains. A later analysis found that TCR association rates varied across HLA loci, with DRB1 alleles showing the most associated TCRs and HLA-C alleles the fewest. A group of highly shared sequence variants was considered likely to be a technical artifact of the sequencing pipeline. Because counts were too low, roughly 17 rarely observed V segments, including chromosome 9 orphons, were left out of the earlier analysis of about 620 of the donors. Specific HLA alleles were associated with more than 15,000 TCR beta sequences at a false discovery rate of 0.05 in a later analysis. Most CMV-associated TCR beta chains appeared to be HLA-restricted in a later analysis, and the HLA associations seemed to be driven largely by CMV exposure.

In total, approximately 610 healthy bone marrow donors made up the cohort. At the time of sampling, all cohort members were nominally healthy, though unrecorded immune exposures were likely present. The donor was CMV seropositive and was included in the group of some 290 seropositive cohort members. Every donor gave a peripheral blood sample, and the peripheral blood mononuclear cells from that sample were used for TCR beta sequencing. Genomic DNA was extracted from the blood cell samples with the Qiagen DNeasy Blood Extraction Kit. From its cysteine to its phenylalanine, the CDR3 spans 16 amino acids. Just CDR3 DNA is preserved here, 48 bases in frame from base 1. CDR1 and CDR2, looked up from the germline V gene, are MNHNS and SASEGT. Trimmed from V: 3 bases; trimmed from J: 1 base; junction bases lacking a gene match: 7.

Source material: PBMCs. This TCR was recovered from a girl aged 10-17 years in good health and CMV-seropositive. The sequence joins TRBV6-1 to TRBJ1-1; 8 junctional bases match TRBD1. The CDR3 in this case is CASSDPGGAKNTEAFF. The DNA is as follows: TGTGCCAGCAGTGACCCAGGGGGCGCAAAGAACACTGAAGCTTTCTTT.